This T cell receptor (beta chain) appears in the sequencing data of a study of CD8+ T cells in alopecia areata. Study outcomes and limitations: Alphabeta T cells residing in normal skin are also sequenced in scalp samples.

This clone has just a few counts. Its antigen is not known. Noted treatment: oral pan-JAK inhibitor, 5-10 mg twice daily. Extracted from the samples, RNA was reverse transcribed into cDNA to serve as the sequencing template. Here immunoSEQ multiplex PCR was the method, and the copy in TCRdb shows in-frame clones only, minus some. The sample lists over 150,000 clones; roughly 61% were seen once. This sequence originates from a human donor with alopecia areata. Source: CD8+ T cells sorted from blood, taken at week 24, from a patient treated with tofacitinib.

CDR3 region: CAWSPTSGGAAGELFF. CDR3 DNA sequence: TGTGCCTGGAGTCCGACTAGCGGGGGGGCCGCCGGGGAGCTGTTTTTT. This chain links TRBV30 with TRBJ2-2; 14 positions match TRBD2. With 2 bases clipped from V and 6 bases from J, the junction kept 5 bases outside the gene matches. The CDR3 loop spans 16 amino acids. In germline, CDR1 is GTSNPN, CDR2 SVGIG (reference sequence).